This entry is about one T cell receptor beta chain. This record comes from a study of regulatory T cells in long-lasting Graves disease. Study summary: Freshly diagnosed Graves' patients had used antithyroid drugs for under 3 months.

The time point here: newly diagnosed GD, antithyroid drugs for less than 3 months. RNA from PBMCs was the source of the TCR library. Arm-PCR of CDR3 regions and iRepertoire HTBI primers were the basis on which TCR beta libraries were built. TCRdb redid the calling of the multiplex PCR reads with MiXCR, one entry per CDR3 protein. The table shows fewer than 550,000 distinct CDR3 sequences, with roughly 17% occurring only once. The sample was also reused in another study, on T cells in Graves' hyperthyroidism and ophthalmopathy. This second study says: Using the HTBI primer set, a first-round RT-PCR was run on the TCR CDR3. Progression to ophthalmopathy was predicted a median of approximately 6.4 months early.

This TCR derives from a woman under 30 with Graves disease. The sequencing used peripheral blood mononuclear cells (PBMCs), collected at new diagnosis, from a patient treated with antithyroid drugs.

The CDR3 DNA reads as TGTGCCAGCAGTTCCCAGGGGTGGAATTCACCCCTCCACTTT. It is translated as CASSSQGWNSPLHF. J is TRBJ1-6 and V is TRBV28; maybe TRBD1 (6 bases). V lost 4 bases, J lost 7 bases, and 11 bases lay in between. Germline CDR1 is MDHEN and CDR2 is SYDVKM. The CDR3 spans 14 residues.